The present T cell receptor beta chain was sequenced within a study of T cell responses to AZD1222 COVID-19 vaccine. The CDR3 length is 15 residues. Trimming took 5 bases from V and 6 from J; bases not matched to a gene: 5. Germline CDR1 and CDR2: MDHEN and SYDVKM. Pooling of second doses given at about 4 or about 12 weeks was done. Measured with immunoSEQ multiplex PCR; TCRdb has only the in-frame clones, and not every one. The sample has nearly 110,000 clones; roughly 87% are singletons. The V and J genes are TRBV28 and TRBJ1-4; 11 bases align to TRBD1. The TCR was taken from an adult who received the AZD1222 COVID-19 vaccine. The material was peripheral blood, obtained 28 days after the second AZD1222 dose. The CDR3 here is CASSTWTGGDEKLFF. The CDR3 DNA is TGTGCCAGCAGTACATGGACAGGGGGCGATGAAAAACTGTTTTTT.